This T cell receptor beta chain was captured in a study of radiation and T cells in renal cell carcinoma. Time point indicated: blood 4 weeks post-SBRT, at nephrectomy. Treatment denoted: 15 Gy SBRT to primary tumor, nephrectomy 4 weeks later. Generated by immunoSEQ multiplex PCR, the TCRdb table keeps only in-frame clones and is missing some. In the table there are some 100,000 clones, 84% of which are singletons. The length of the CDR3 is 15 residues. Trimming cost V 4 bases and J 4 bases; bases outside gene matches: 9. CDR1 is SEHNR, CDR2 FQNEAQ, per germline (reference sequence). About this clone: The antigen remains undetermined.

Study-wide points: Without pretreatment biopsies, baseline tumor clonotype presence was undetermined.

This chain connects TRBV7-9 to TRBJ1-2, with TRBD1 matching over 7 bases. The source material was blood, sampled from a patient whose treatment included radiotherapy and nephrectomy. This receptor was taken from a man between 60 and 75 years old with renal cell carcinoma. This CDR3 is CASSSRQGMVYGYTF. The CDR3 coding sequence is TGTGCCAGCAGCTCTAGACAGGGAATGGTCTATGGCTACACCTTC.